These 16 T cell receptor beta chains came from one sample sequenced in a study of post-analysis software for immune sequencing data. Study conclusions and caveats: Controls showed lower frequencies than patients for roughly five TRBV segments, and TRBV5-6, TRBV5-1 and TRBV20-1 were among these.

Which antigens these TCRs recognize remains unknown. Unique molecular identifiers were carried by the TCR beta cDNA libraries. TCRdb reprocessed the PCR reads with MiXCR, giving one entry per CDR3 protein. The repertoire holds hundreds of thousands of distinct CDR3 sequences, nearly 45% seen once, with 12% in the top ten. Sequencing was performed on blood. The receptors were gathered from a girl aged 10-17 years with multiple sclerosis.

This clonotype was seen at least ten times. The CDR3 sequence is CASSLVPRTSGPNEQYF. CDR3 bases: TGCGCCAGCAGCTTGGTCCCCCGGACTAGCGGCCCCAACGAGCAGTACTTC. This rearrangement joins TRBV5-1 to TRBJ2-7; 10 nucleotides line up with TRBD2. Per germline, CDR1 SGHRS and CDR2 YFSETQ. CDR3 length: 17 residues. The ends lost 0 bases at V and 5 bases at J; junction bases unmatched: 11.

The rearrangement joins TRBV6-2 or TRBV6-3 to TRBJ2-7, with a tentative D call TRBD2 (6 bases). Between the trimmed V and J ends, which lost 6 bases and 1 base, there was a span of 10 bases. The germline V gene has CDR1 MNHEY and CDR2 SVGEGT. The CDR3 has 13 amino acids. CDR3 sequence: CASRGLASYEQYF. CDR3 in DNA: TGTGCCAGCAGAGGGCTAGCGTCCTACGAGCAGTACTTC.

This clonotype has a handful of counts. The CDR3 coding sequence is TGCAGTGCTAAGGGACTAGAATATGCAGATACGCAGTATTTT. The encoded protein is CSAKGLEYADTQYF. The genes are TRBV20-1 and TRBJ2-3, with TRBD2 matching over 8 bases. Looked up from germline, CDR1 is DFQATT and CDR2 is SNEGSKA (reference sequence). The CDR3 length is 14 residues. Trimming at V came to 4 bases and at J to 4 bases, leaving 7 bases not matched to a gene.

V is TRBV5-1 and J is TRBJ1-1, with D unclear. The germline gives CDR1 SGHRS, CDR2 YFSETQ. Between the trimmed V and J ends, which lost 0 bases and 6 bases, there was a span of 9 bases. The CDR3 consists of 13 residues. This chain's CDR3 is CASSLEADSEAFF. As DNA, the CDR3 is TGCGCCAGCAGCTTGGAGGCAGACTCTGAAGCTTTCTTT.

V and J are TRBV27 and TRBJ1-6; D unclear. The CDR3 has 13 residues. CDR1 MNHEY and CDR2 SMNVEV come from the germline V gene (reference sequence). Trimming removed 6 bases at V and 6 bases at J, with 9 bases between. The CDR3 DNA follows: TGTGCCAGCAGCGCTCGGGGTAATTCACCCCTCCACTTT. Its protein is CASSARGNSPLHF.

V usage is TRBV5-1 and J usage is TRBJ2-3; D uncertain. The V gene lost 0 bases and the J gene lost 2 bases, with 7 bases spanning the gap. Germline V gives CDR1 SGHRS, CDR2 YFSETQ. The CDR3 is made up of 14 amino acids. In DNA form, the CDR3 reads TGCGCCAGCAGCTTGGGAAGGGCCACAGATACGCAGTATTTT. As protein: CASSLGRATDTQYF.

The gene calls are TRBV11-2 and TRBJ1-1; TRBD1 might be the D (5 bases). The germline gives CDR1 SGHAT, CDR2 FQNNGV. Trimming shortened V by 5 bases and J by 1 base, and 11 bases separated the two germline ends. CDR3 size: 14 residues. The CDR3 region is CASSLITGNTEAFF. The CDR3 nucleotides are TGTGCCAGCAGCCTGATAACAGGGAACACTGAAGCTTTCTTT.

This clonotype has a single count. The chain uses TRBV6-6 and TRBJ2-5, with 8 bases that match TRBD2. The length of the CDR3 is 15 residues. CDR1 is MNHNY and CDR2 is SVGAGI in the germline V gene (reference sequence). Trimming took 2 bases from V and 4 from J; bases not matched to a gene: 6. CDR3: CASSYPGLEGETQYF. The DNA of the CDR3 is TGTGCCAGCAGTTACCCGGGACTAGAGGGAGAGACCCAGTACTTC.

This chain joins TRBV20-1 and TRBJ2-7; 7 bases are shared with TRBD2. CDR3 length equals 16 residues. Per the germline V gene, CDR1 is DFQATT and CDR2 is SNEGSKA (reference sequence). V was clipped by 4 bases and J by 2 bases; unmatched bases: 14. The CDR3 loop is CSAIPGRLADAYEQYF. As DNA, the CDR3 is TGCAGTGCTATCCCCGGACGACTAGCCGATGCCTACGAGCAGTACTTC.

V is TRBV21-1 and J is TRBJ2-7; the table's TRBD1 call for D was not verified on the DNA. TRBV21-1 is reported as a pseudogene. The CDR3 is made up of 16 amino acids. The CDR3 spells CASSTMGTGFSYEQYF. The DNA for the CDR3 is TGTGCCAGCAGCACGATGGGGACAGGCTTTTCCTACGAGCAGTACTTC.

The table lists this clonotype with a few counts. This rearrangement joins TRBV21-1 to TRBJ1-2; TRBD1, as called in the table, went unchecked against the DNA. TRBV21-1 is annotated as a pseudogene. The CDR3 has 14 residues. The CDR3 loop reads CASSGQIADYGYTF. The DNA of the CDR3 is TGTGCCAGCAGCGGACAGATCGCCGACTATGGCTACACCTTC.

V and J are TRBV15 and TRBJ2-3; 8 positions agree with TRBD2. The junction had 8 bases not matched to a gene; V was cut back by 1 base and J by 5 bases. This CDR3 comprises 16 residues. CDR1 and CDR2 (germline): LNHNV, YYDKDF (reference sequence). CDR3 region: CATSRGAGVLVDTQYF. CDR3 nucleotide sequence: TGTGCCACCAGCAGAGGAGCGGGAGTTCTCGTAGATACGCAGTATTTT.

This clonotype was counted between two and nine times. This chain uses TRBV12-3 or TRBV12-4 with TRBJ2-5, with D perhaps being TRBD1 or TRBD2 (6 bases each). V lost 5 bases, J lost 3 bases, and 10 bases lay in between. The CDR3 consists of 13 residues. CDR3 coding DNA: TGTGCCAGCAGTCGAGGGGGGAAAGAGACCCAGTACTTC. Protein: CASSRGGKETQYF.

The rearrangement links TRBV4-3 to TRBJ2-2; D ambiguous. V shed 0 bases and J shed 3 bases, with 17 bases lying between them. The CDR3 is 18 amino acids. The germline V gene has CDR1 LGHNA and CDR2 YSLEER. The DNA of the CDR3 is TGCGCCAGCAGCCAAGATCGAGCAAGCCTTATTCACACCGGGGAGCTGTTTTTT. This translates into CASSQDRASLIHTGELFF.

This clonotype has a handful of counts. The chain carries TRBV20-1 and TRBJ2-7; tentative D call: TRBD2 (5 bases). The CDR3 has 14 residues. The V and J ends lost 1 base and 0 bases respectively, with 10 bases between them. Germline V gives CDR1 DFQATT, CDR2 SNEGSKA (reference sequence). CDR3 nucleotides: TGCAGTGCTAGAGGAGGGCGGTACTCCTACGAGCAGTACTTC. Protein sequence: CSARGGRYSYEQYF.

There are a few counts of this clonotype. V usage is TRBV20-1 and J usage is TRBJ2-1; either TRBD1 or TRBD2 may fit D (5 bases each). V lost 5 bases and J 4 bases, leaving 6 bases between the germline ends. The length of the CDR3 is 11 residues. CDR1 is DFQATT, CDR2 SNEGSKA, per germline (reference sequence). CDR3 nucleotide sequence: TGCAGTGCTGAGGGGTACAATGAGCAGTTCTTC. It specifies CSAEGYNEQFF.